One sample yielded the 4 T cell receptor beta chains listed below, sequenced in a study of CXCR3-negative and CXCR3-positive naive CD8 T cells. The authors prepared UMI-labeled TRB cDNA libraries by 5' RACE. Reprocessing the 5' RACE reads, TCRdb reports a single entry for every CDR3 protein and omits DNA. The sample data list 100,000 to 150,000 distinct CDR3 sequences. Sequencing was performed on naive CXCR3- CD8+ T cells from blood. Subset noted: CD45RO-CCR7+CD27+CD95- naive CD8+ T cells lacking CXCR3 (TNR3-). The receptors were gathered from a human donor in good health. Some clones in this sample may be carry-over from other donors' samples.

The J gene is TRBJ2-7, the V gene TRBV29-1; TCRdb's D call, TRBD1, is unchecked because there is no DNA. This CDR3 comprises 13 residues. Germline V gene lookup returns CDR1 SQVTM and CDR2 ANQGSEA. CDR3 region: CSVVWGKGYEQYF.

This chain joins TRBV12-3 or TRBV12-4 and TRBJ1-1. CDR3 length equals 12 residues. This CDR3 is CASSPWDTEAFF.

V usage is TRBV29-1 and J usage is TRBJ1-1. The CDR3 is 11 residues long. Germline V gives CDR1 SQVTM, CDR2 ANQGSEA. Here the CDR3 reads CSVEENTEAFF. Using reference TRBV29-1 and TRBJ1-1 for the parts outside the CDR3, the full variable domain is SAVISQKPSRDICQRGTSLTIQCQVDSQVTMMFWYRQQPGQSLTLIATANQGSEATYESGFVIDKFPISRPNLTFSTLTVSNMSPEDSSIYLCSVEENTEAFFGQGTRLTVV.

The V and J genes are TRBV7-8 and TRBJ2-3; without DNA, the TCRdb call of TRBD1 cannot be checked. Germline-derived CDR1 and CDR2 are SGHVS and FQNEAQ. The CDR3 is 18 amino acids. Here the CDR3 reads CASSLAPRGEFWTDTQYF.